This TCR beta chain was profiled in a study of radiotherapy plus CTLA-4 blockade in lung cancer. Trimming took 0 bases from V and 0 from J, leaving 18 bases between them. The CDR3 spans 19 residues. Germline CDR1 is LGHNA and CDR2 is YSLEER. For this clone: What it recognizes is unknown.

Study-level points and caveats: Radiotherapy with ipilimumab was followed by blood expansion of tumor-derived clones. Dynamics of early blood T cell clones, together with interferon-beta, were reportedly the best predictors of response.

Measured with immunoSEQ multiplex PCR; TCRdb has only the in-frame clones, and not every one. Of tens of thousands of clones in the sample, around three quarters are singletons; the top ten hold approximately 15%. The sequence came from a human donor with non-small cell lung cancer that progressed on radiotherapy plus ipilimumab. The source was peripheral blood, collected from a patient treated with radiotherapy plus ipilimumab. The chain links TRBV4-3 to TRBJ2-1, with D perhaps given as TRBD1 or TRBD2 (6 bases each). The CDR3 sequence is CASSQDWNGGLSSYNEQFF. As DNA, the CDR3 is TGCGCCAGCAGCCAAGATTGGAACGGGGGCCTGAGCTCCTACAATGAGCAGTTCTTC.